The 26 T cell receptor beta chains listed next were all sequenced from one sample in a study of blood T cell repertoires in COVID-19 (dated by TCRdb to the early 2020s). The method was the immunoSEQ multiplex PCR assay. TCRdb took this table from immuneACCESS and kept in-frame rearrangements with V and J called. Such tables lack part of the clones; where checked against another copy, unresolved V genes explain under half of the gap, and the rest is unexplained. The sample yields roughly 150,000 clones; around 81% were counted once. Around 5.9% of the sample belongs to the ten largest clones. Source material: PBMCs or T cells enriched from blood (not recorded which). Receptors were obtained from a man in his forties who had recovered from COVID-19.

V and J are TRBV10-3 and TRBJ1-4; 10 bases line up with TRBD1. Germline-derived CDR1 and CDR2 are ENHRY and SYGVKD. CDR3 length equals 14 residues. The V segment lost 3 bases and the J segment 6 bases; nucleotides outside the gene matches: 1. CDR3 residues: CAISEGTGDEKLFF. The CDR3 coding sequence is TGTGCCATCAGTGAAGGGACAGGGGATGAAAAACTGTTTTTT.

A few counts support this clone. V is TRBV5-1 and J is TRBJ1-2, with D tentatively TRBD1 (6 bases). V gave up 7 bases and J gave up 4 bases, with 14 bases separating them. This CDR3 has 13 amino acids. The germline V gene encodes CDR1 SGHRS and CDR2 YFSETQ. This CDR3 reads CASGTGTTYGYTF. The CDR3 DNA reads as TGCGCCAGCGGCACAGGGACAACCTATGGCTACACCTTC.

The chain carries TRBV5-1 and TRBJ2-1; 12 bases fit TRBD1. After removal of 7 bases from V and 4 bases from J, the junction contained 9 bases not matched to a gene. The CDR3 contains 16 residues. Germline CDR1 SGHRS, CDR2 YFSETQ. The CDR3 sequence: CASFDPGQGAYNEQFF. CDR3 in DNA: TGCGCCAGCTTCGACCCGGGACAGGGGGCTTACAATGAGCAGTTCTTC.

This chain's CDR3 is CAISDRTGGFANTGELFF. The DNA for the CDR3 is TGTGCCATCAGTGACCGGACAGGGGGCTTTGCGAACACCGGGGAGCTGTTTTTT. This chain uses TRBV10-3 with TRBJ2-2; 11 positions match TRBD1. Unmatched junction bases numbered 6, after V lost 3 bases and J lost 0 bases. This CDR3 comprises 18 residues. Germline V lookup: CDR1 ENHRY, CDR2 SYGVKD.

This rearrangement joins TRBV2 to TRBJ1-6; D may be TRBD1 (6 bases). V dropped 7 bases and J dropped 5 bases, with 12 bases sitting between them. CDR3 length equals 14 residues. The germline gives CDR1 SNHLY, CDR2 FYNNEI. For the CDR3, the DNA is TGTGCCAGCAACAGGGTTTTAGATAATTCACCCCTCCACTTT. This translates into CASNRVLDNSPLHF.

This clone has a handful of counts. The chain recombines TRBV18 with TRBJ1-1; no reliable D call. The V end was cut by 8 bases, the J end by 3 bases, with 13 bases between. The CDR3 is 13 amino acids. The germline CDR1 and CDR2 sequences are KGHSH and LQKENI. The CDR3 loop reads CASVGLEDTEAFF. CDR3 coding DNA: TGTGCCAGCGTCGGGTTAGAGGACACTGAAGCTTTCTTT.

This sequence joins TRBV4-1 and TRBJ1-5; no clear D gene. This CDR3 is 13 amino acids long. V lost 0 bases to trimming and J lost 7 bases, with 7 bases between them. The germline V gene encodes CDR1 MGHRA and CDR2 YSYEKL. The CDR3 sequence is CASSQDHSQPQHF. The CDR3 bases are TGCGCCAGCAGCCAAGACCATTCCCAGCCCCAGCATTTT.

The J gene is TRBJ1-5, the V gene TRBV19, with D maybe TRBD1 (5 bases). The CDR3 has 13 residues. V shed 3 bases and J shed 7 bases, with 10 bases lying between them. The germline V gene encodes CDR1 LNHDA and CDR2 SQIVND (reference sequence). This CDR3 is CASSIRGRQPQHF. The CDR3, as DNA: TGTGCCAGTAGTATCCGGGGGAGACAGCCCCAGCATTTT.

The chain employs TRBV30 and TRBJ2-3, with 8 nucleotides matching TRBD2. The CDR3 totals 15 residues. V was pared by 3 bases and J by 8 bases, with 13 bases of the junction left unmatched. Germline V gene lookup returns CDR1 GTSNPN and CDR2 SVGIG (reference sequence). The CDR3 is CAWSAGTRASGTQYF. CDR3 sequence (DNA): TGTGCCTGGAGCGCCGGGACTAGGGCGTCAGGTACGCAGTATTTT.

CDR3 bases: TGTGCCAGCAGCCACCCCGAAGGCGGGGGACTAACCTACGAGCAGTACTTC. Its translation is CASSHPEGGGLTYEQYF. The chain couples TRBV11-2 to TRBJ2-7; TRBD2 aligns across 7 bases. After removal of 5 bases from V and 2 bases from J, the junction contained 15 bases not matched to a gene. The CDR3 runs 17 residues. From germline, CDR1 is SGHAT and CDR2 FQNNGV.

This sequence joins TRBV3-1 (or the pseudogene TRBV3-2) and TRBJ2-5; 7 positions match TRBD2. Trimming removed 5 bases from V and 0 bases from J; junction bases left unmatched: 9. The CDR3 consists of 16 residues. From germline, CDR1 is LGHDT and CDR2 YNNKEL (reference sequence). The CDR3 DNA reads TGTGCCAGCAGCGGGGGGGAGAGGGGAAACCAAGAGACCCAGTACTTC. It specifies CASSGGERGNQETQYF.

The rearrangement uses TRBV25-1 and TRBJ1-3, with D possibly matching TRBD1 (6 bases). The germline V gene has CDR1 MGHDK and CDR2 SYGVNS. V dropped 5 bases and J dropped 0 bases, with 11 bases sitting between them. CDR3 length: 15 residues. The CDR3 coding sequence is TGTGCCAGCAGTTTTACAGGGCTCTCTGGAAACACCATATATTTT. As protein: CASSFTGLSGNTIYF.

This clone has more than one count but fewer than ten. The chain joins TRBV3-1 (or the pseudogene TRBV3-2) to TRBJ2-5, with 9 positions matching TRBD2. Germline-derived CDR1 and CDR2 are LGHDT and YNNKEL (reference sequence). The V and J ends lost 2 bases and 5 bases, in that order; junction bases with no gene match: 9. The CDR3 totals 16 residues. The CDR3 DNA is TGTGCCAGCAGCCAATCCGGGACTAGCCTATTGGAGACCCAGTACTTC. Translating it yields CASSQSGTSLLETQYF.

The rearrangement joins TRBV7-9 to TRBJ2-4; D gene uncertain. The V gene's germline CDR1 is SEHNR and CDR2 FQNEAQ (reference sequence). CDR3 length equals 13 residues. V gave up 1 base and J gave up 8 bases, with 9 bases separating them. CDR3 DNA: TGTGCCAGCAGCTTAGGGCTTCTGGACATTCAGTACTTC. Protein sequence: CASSLGLLDIQYF.

This clone was detected a few times. This chain uses TRBV6-5 with TRBJ1-5; D remains ambiguous. The CDR3 sequence is 14 residues long. Trimming shortened V by 6 bases and J by 4 bases, and 13 bases separated the two germline ends. Germline V lookup: CDR1 MNHEY, CDR2 SVGAGI. The CDR3 DNA follows: TGTGCCAGCAGCAGGTCAGGAGGAAATCAGCCCCAGCATTTT. Translating it yields CASSRSGGNQPQHF.

The rearrangement links TRBV2 to TRBJ2-3; weak D call: TRBD2 (7 bases). The CDR3 contains 13 residues. Germline V gene lookup returns CDR1 SNHLY and CDR2 FYNNEI. The V gene lost 8 bases and the J gene lost 5 bases, with 14 bases spanning the gap. The CDR3: CASVTGGRDTQYF. The CDR3 DNA sequence: TGTGCCAGCGTTACCGGGGGGCGAGATACGCAGTATTTT.

This clone turned up a few times. The chain links TRBV15 to TRBJ1-2; TRBD1 matches at 7 bases. The CDR3 sequence is 13 residues long. Germline loops: CDR1 LNHNV, CDR2 YYDKDF (reference sequence). The ends lost 3 bases at V and 5 bases at J; junction bases unmatched: 3. The CDR3 DNA follows: TGTGCCACCAGCAGGAGGGGACAGTATGGCTACACCTTC. Its protein product is CATSRRGQYGYTF.

The chain links TRBV27 to TRBJ1-2; 7 nucleotides line up with TRBD1. V dropped 4 bases and J dropped 4; count of bases not matched to a gene: 12. The V gene's germline CDR1 is MNHEY and CDR2 SMNVEV (reference sequence). The CDR3 contains 16 residues. The CDR3 nucleotides read TGTGCCAGCAGTTGGGGACAGTCCCGTTCCATCTATGGCTACACCTTC. Translated: CASSWGQSRSIYGYTF.

The rearrangement uses TRBV5-1 and TRBJ2-1, with 9 bases that match TRBD2. The CDR3 length is 15 residues. Germline V gene sequence: CDR1 SGHRS, CDR2 YFSETQ. V lost 5 bases and J lost 2; bases outside the gene matches: 5. The CDR3 loop is CASRQSGGPYNEQFF. The CDR3 DNA is TGCGCCAGCAGACAAAGCGGGGGGCCCTACAATGAGCAGTTCTTC.

The rearrangement joins TRBV27 to TRBJ2-7; 7 nucleotides agree with TRBD1. This CDR3 is built from 14 residues. Looked up from germline, CDR1 is MNHEY and CDR2 is SMNVEV (reference sequence). Losses at the gene ends were 4 bases for V and 1 base for J; bases not matched to a gene: 4. CDR3 bases: TGTGCCAGCAGTTCCGGGACAGCTTCCTACGAGCAGTACGTC. It translates to CASSSGTASYEQYV.

The genes are TRBV19 and TRBJ2-3; TRBD1 agrees at 10 bases. Germline V gene sequence: CDR1 LNHDA, CDR2 SQIVND (reference sequence). The length of the CDR3 is 15 residues. After removal of 5 bases from V and 5 bases from J, the junction contained 7 bases not matched to a gene. The CDR3: CASSDSGTGVDTQYF. The CDR3 DNA is TGTGCCAGTAGTGACTCCGGGACAGGGGTAGATACGCAGTATTTT.

The V call is TRBV3-1 (or the pseudogene TRBV3-2), the J call TRBJ2-1; D is possibly TRBD2 (6 bases). Per germline, CDR1 LGHDT and CDR2 YNNKEL (reference sequence). Trimming left V 4 bases short and J 4 bases short, with 11 bases between. There are 14 residues in the CDR3. CDR3 amino acids: CASSLLAMYNEQFF. For the CDR3, the DNA is TGTGCCAGCAGCCTCCTAGCGATGTACAATGAGCAGTTCTTC.

V gene TRBV19 combines with J gene TRBJ1-4; 7 bases agree with TRBD1. V lost 3 bases and J lost 0; bases outside the gene matches: 4. The CDR3 totals 16 residues. CDR1 and CDR2 from the germline V gene are LNHDA and SQIVND (reference sequence). The CDR3 loop reads CASSMGQTATNEKLFF. In DNA, the CDR3 is TGTGCCAGTAGTATGGGACAGACTGCAACTAATGAAAAACTGTTTTTT.

The CDR3 sequence: CATNAGALGYGYTF. Written as DNA, the CDR3 is TGTGCCACCAACGCTGGGGCGCTGGGCTATGGCTACACCTTC. V gene TRBV24-1 combines with J gene TRBJ1-2; D possibly corresponds to TRBD1 (5 bases). Trimming took off 8 bases at V and 4 bases at J, with 16 bases between the two ends. Germline V CDR1 and CDR2: KGHDR, SFDVKD. CDR3 length: 14 amino acids.

V gene TRBV30 combines with J gene TRBJ2-7; TRBD1 agrees at 12 bases. Germline V CDR1 and CDR2: GTSNPN, SVGIG (reference sequence). The CDR3 is made up of 15 amino acids. V lost 1 base, J lost 4 bases, and 5 bases stayed unmatched. The CDR3 loop reads CAWSGGTGGHYEQYV. For the CDR3, the DNA is TGTGCCTGGAGTGGGGGGACAGGGGGCCATTACGAGCAGTACGTC.

This clone was seen only a few times. The chain combines TRBV14 with TRBJ2-2; D is unresolved. CDR1 is SGHDN and CDR2 is FVKESK in the germline V gene. V was pared by 1 base and J by 2 bases, with 2 bases between. The CDR3 runs 13 residues. CDR3 residues: CASSQVNTGELFF. The CDR3 bases are TGTGCCAGCAGCCAAGTAAACACCGGGGAGCTGTTTTTT.